One TCR beta chain is described in this entry. Its antigen remains unidentified. This sample is part of a study of identical twins. Each cDNA held unique molecular identifiers, and template switching gave it a universal primer site. A single record per CDR3 protein comes from TCRdb applying MiXCR to the 5' RACE reads. The sample contains hundreds of thousands of distinct CDR3 sequences, roughly 18% of which appear only once. This CDR3 spans 15 amino acids. The germline CDR1 and CDR2 sequences are SGDLS and YYNGEE. Losses at the gene ends were 4 bases for V and 6 bases for J; bases not matched to a gene: 8. The study, taken as a whole, reports: Cord blood's abundant beta clonotypes had fewer insertions, unlike memory repertoires.

Another study also made use of these data, one on T cells expressing NK-cell markers. In that study: Roughly six of the donors carried dominant NKG2C+ clonotypes that took up 1.0-7.0% of their CD8+ T cells.

The receptor's source is a woman younger than 35 in good health. The sequencing sample was made of PBMCs. This rearrangement joins TRBV9 to TRBJ1-2; TRBD1 agrees at 11 bases. This CDR3 is CASSPGQGAPHGYTF. For the CDR3, the DNA is TGTGCCAGCAGCCCTGGACAGGGGGCGCCCCATGGCTACACCTTC.